These 25 T cell receptor beta chains were sequenced from one sample in a study of early T cells in non-severe SARS-CoV-2 infection. TCRdb passed the 5' RACE reads through MiXCR, listing each CDR3 protein once. In the table there are 35,000 to 45,000 distinct CDR3 sequences, about 5.9% of which are singletons. This material consisted of whole blood, taken at baseline. Every receptor here comes from an adult who was a healthcare worker with PCR-confirmed SARS-CoV-2 infection or an uninfected control (not recorded which).

This clonotype has a handful of counts. V usage is TRBV20-1 and J usage is TRBJ2-7; no clear D. Germline-derived CDR1 and CDR2 are DFQATT and SNEGSKA (reference sequence). The V gene lost 0 bases and the J gene lost 0 bases, with 12 bases spanning the gap. The CDR3 has 15 residues. Here the CDR3 reads CSAREWAVHSYEQYF. DNA of the CDR3: TGCAGTGCTAGAGAGTGGGCAGTACACTCCTACGAGCAGTACTTC.

This clonotype has a handful of counts. The chain couples TRBV7-2 to TRBJ2-3, with 9 positions matching TRBD2. The CDR3 runs to 17 residues. Trimming cost V 3 bases and J 2 bases; bases outside gene matches: 9. Germline V gives CDR1 SGHTA, CDR2 FQGNSA. The CDR3 nucleotides are TGTGCCAGCAGCTTTGTGAGCGGGGGGCCCCCCACAGATACGCAGTATTTT. Residues: CASSFVSGGPPTDTQYF. The whole variable domain, remainder taken from reference TRBV7-2 and TRBJ2-3, is GAGVSQSPSNKVTEKGKDVELRCDPISGHTALYWYRQSLGQGLEFLIYFQGNSAPDKSGLPSDRFSAERTGGSVSTLTIQRTQQEDSAVYLCASSFVSGGPPTDTQYFGPGTRLTVL.

This clonotype came up many times. The chain is built from TRBV7-2 and TRBJ2-2, with D possibly being TRBD2 (5 bases). The length of the CDR3 is 16 residues. With 3 bases removed from V and 0 bases from J, the gap between germline ends came to 11 bases. Germline CDR1 is SGHTA and CDR2 is FQGNSA. CDR3 coding DNA: TGTGCCAGCAGCTTCGAGGGCTTAACGAACACCGGGGAGCTGTTTTTT. Translating it yields CASSFEGLTNTGELFF.

With regard to this clonotype: A much bigger clone sits one base away, suggesting this may be a read error. This chain connects TRBV5-6 to TRBJ2-4; D uncertain. The germline V gene has CDR1 SGHDT and CDR2 YYEEEE. The CDR3 has 14 residues. Here the CDR3 reads CASSLRALKTIQYF. The CDR3 DNA reads TGTGCCAGCAGCTTGCGGGCGCTCAAAACCATTCAGTACTTC.

The table lists this clonotype with a few counts. The chain has TRBV5-4 and TRBJ2-7, with D uncertain. Germline V lookup: CDR1 SGHNT, CDR2 YYREEE (reference sequence). CDR3 length equals 16 residues. V was trimmed by 1 base and J by 4 bases, leaving 18 bases between them. The CDR3 sequence: CASSLSPDRAYYEQYF. The CDR3 nucleotides are TGTGCCAGCAGCTTGTCCCCGGACCGTGCCTATTACGAGCAGTACTTC. Supplemented by reference TRBV5-4 and TRBJ2-7, the full variable domain reads ETGVTQSPTHLIKTRGQQVTLRCSSQSGHNTVSWYQQALGQGPQFIFQYYREEENGRGNFPPRFSGLQFPNYSSELNVNALELDDSALYLCASSLSPDRAYYEQYFGPGTRLTVT.

In this sample, this clonotype turned up many times. The CDR3 protein is CASSSTVNTEAFF. For the CDR3, the DNA is TGTGCCAGCAGCTCTACCGTAAACACTGAAGCTTTCTTT. The chain uses TRBV7-7 and TRBJ1-1; D call uncertain. The CDR3 runs 13 residues. V was clipped by 4 bases and J by 2 bases, with 8 bases between them. Germline CDR1 reads SSHAT; CDR2 reads FNYEAQ (reference sequence).

This clonotype was observed a few times. The chain has TRBV7-3 and TRBJ2-5, with 10 positions matching TRBD2. The CDR3 sequence is 15 residues long. CDR1 is SGHTA, CDR2 FQGTGA, per germline. Losses at the gene ends were 5 bases for V and 4 bases for J; bases not matched to a gene: 7. Here the CDR3 DNA reads TGTGCCAGCAGCGTAGCGGGGGGCCCGGGAGAGACCCAGTACTTC. Amino acids: CASSVAGGPGETQYF.

This clonotype has a count of ten or more. This chain joins TRBV29-1 and TRBJ2-2, with 7 positions matching TRBD1. With V trimmed by 4 bases and J by 0 bases, 5 bases remained unmatched. CDR3 length equals 15 residues. CDR1 and CDR2 (germline): SQVTM, ANQGSEA. CDR3 amino acids: CSVVLTGSNTGELFF. DNA for the CDR3: TGCAGCGTTGTCTTGACAGGGTCGAACACCGGGGAGCTGTTTTTT.

The chain uses TRBV7-9 and TRBJ2-2; D is perhaps TRBD1 (5 bases). CDR3 length equals 17 residues. Trimming removed 4 bases at V and 4 bases at J, with 19 bases between. Germline V gene lookup returns CDR1 SEHNR and CDR2 FQNEAQ (reference sequence). CDR3 amino acids: CASSSPSSTDSTGELFF. DNA for the CDR3: TGTGCCAGCAGCTCCCCCTCTTCGACAGACTCCACCGGGGAGCTGTTTTTT.

The V call is TRBV6-5, the J call TRBJ1-6, with TRBD1 as a possible D gene (5 bases). The CDR3 consists of 15 residues. Germline V gene lookup returns CDR1 MNHEY and CDR2 SVGAGI. V was clipped by 4 bases and J by 3 bases, with 10 bases between them. CDR3 DNA sequence: TGTGCCAGCAGTTCCAGGGAGGTCTATAATTCACCCCTCCACTTT. Protein sequence: CASSSREVYNSPLHF.

The table lists this clonotype with many counts. The chain combines TRBV5-1 with TRBJ2-1; 12 bases fit TRBD1. Unmatched junction bases numbered 6, after V lost 3 bases and J lost 5 bases. The germline CDR1 and CDR2 sequences are SGHRS and YFSETQ. The CDR3 is 16 residues long. The CDR3 DNA reads TGCGCCAGCAGCTGGGCGGGACAGGGGGCGAACAATGAGCAGTTCTTC. It translates to CASSWAGQGANNEQFF.

This clonotype has a count of ten or more. The chain combines TRBV24-1 with TRBJ1-1, with D unresolved. The V gene's germline CDR1 is KGHDR and CDR2 SFDVKD. Trimming cost V 3 bases and J 8 bases, with 9 bases left between them. This CDR3 is 12 amino acids long. The CDR3 here is CATSDGSSEAFF. The CDR3 region has the DNA TGTGCCACCAGTGATGGGTCATCGGAAGCTTTCTTT.

As regards this clonotype: A clone one base away is much larger, so this may be a read error. CDR3: CASSLSPDSDGGYGYTF. The CDR3 DNA reads TGTGCCAGCAGCTTAAGCCCGGACAGTGACGGCGGCTATGGCTACACCTTC. The chain joins TRBV11-2 to TRBJ1-2, with D possibly being TRBD1 (6 bases). V lost 2 bases, J lost 4 bases, and 20 bases lay in between. The CDR3 has 17 amino acids. Germline V gene lookup returns CDR1 SGHAT and CDR2 FQNNGV.

The table lists this clonotype with many counts. The chain joins TRBV24-1 to TRBJ2-7; TRBD2 might be the D (5 bases). V was shortened by 6 bases and J by 0 bases, with 8 bases between the two germline ends. The CDR3 is 13 residues long. CDR1 is KGHDR and CDR2 is SFDVKD in the germline V gene. The CDR3 sequence: CATSHGDSYEQYF. As DNA, the CDR3 is TGTGCCACCAGTCACGGGGACTCCTACGAGCAGTACTTC.

Ten or more counts support this clonotype. The V call is TRBV27, the J call TRBJ2-7; D uncertain. This CDR3 is built from 15 residues. Trimming removed 5 bases at V and 3 bases at J, with 17 bases between. CDR1 and CDR2 (germline): MNHEY, SMNVEV (reference sequence). The CDR3 DNA sequence: TGTGCCAGCAGTCCCCGAAGGGCAGAAGGCTACGAGCAGTACTTC. Translated: CASSPRRAEGYEQYF.

The chain joins TRBV24-1 to TRBJ2-5; D is perhaps TRBD1 (6 bases). In germline, CDR1 is KGHDR, CDR2 SFDVKD. The CDR3 spans 14 residues. Between the trimmed V and J ends, which lost 1 base and 3 bases, there was a span of 8 bases. CDR3 DNA sequence: TGTGCCACCAGTGATTTTCGGACAGAAGAGACCCAGTACTTC. Its protein is CATSDFRTEETQYF.

This clonotype was observed a handful of times. Here the CDR3 DNA reads TGTGCCAGCAGTCTCGGGACAGCGTCCTACGAGCAGTACTTC. It is translated as CASSLGTASYEQYF. This chain connects TRBV28 to TRBJ2-7, with 7 bases matching TRBD1. Trimming took 5 bases from V and 1 from J; bases not matched to a gene: 5. Germline loops: CDR1 MDHEN, CDR2 SYDVKM. This CDR3 spans 14 amino acids.

The chain has TRBV5-1 and TRBJ2-5; 9 bases are a match to TRBD2. V lost 0 bases, J lost 2 bases, and 8 bases stayed unmatched. CDR1 and CDR2 (germline): SGHRS, YFSETQ. The CDR3 sequence is 17 residues long. The CDR3 sequence is CASSLGLLAGKQETQYF. In DNA form, the CDR3 reads TGCGCCAGCAGCTTGGGGCTCCTAGCGGGGAAACAAGAGACCCAGTACTTC.

The CDR3 DNA reads as TGCAGTGCTTACCTTCTGGTAGGATCCTACGAGCAGTACTTC. Protein sequence: CSAYLLVGSYEQYF. The chain has TRBV20-1 and TRBJ2-7; D is unresolved. Germline lookup yields CDR1 DFQATT and CDR2 SNEGSKA (reference sequence). The V and J ends lost 5 bases and 1 base respectively, with 15 bases between them. The CDR3 has 14 amino acids.

The rearrangement uses TRBV5-1 and TRBJ2-2; D is unresolved. V lost 2 bases and J 1 base, leaving 3 bases between the germline ends. There are 13 residues in the CDR3. The germline V gene encodes CDR1 SGHRS and CDR2 YFSETQ. The CDR3 DNA is TGCGCCAGCAGCTTAGGGAACACCGGGGAGCTGTTTTTT. Its translation: CASSLGNTGELFF.

This clonotype was found many times. The chain carries TRBV28 and TRBJ2-5; tentative D call: TRBD2 (5 bases). The CDR3 covers 16 residues. The V end lost 2 bases, the J end lost 4 bases, and 17 bases lay between the germline ends. Germline V gene lookup returns CDR1 MDHEN and CDR2 SYDVKM. The CDR3 DNA is TGTGCCAGCAGTTTACCAGGACTCACCTGGGGAGAGACCCAGTACTTC. Translation: CASSLPGLTWGETQYF.

This clonotype appeared a few times. The chain is built from TRBV18 and TRBJ1-3, with D unclear. Trimming stripped 0 bases from V and 0 bases from J, with 12 bases between. Germline CDR1 reads KGHSH; CDR2 reads LQKENI. The length of the CDR3 is 17 residues. The CDR3: CASSPPGRGSSGNTIYF. Here the CDR3 DNA reads TGTGCCAGCTCACCACCAGGCAGAGGAAGCTCTGGAAACACCATATATTTT. Variable domain in full (rest from reference TRBV18 and TRBJ1-3): NAGVMQNPRHLVRRRGQEARLRCSPMKGHSHVYWYRQLPEEGLKFMVYLQKENIIDESGMPKERFSAEFPKEGPSILRIQQVVRGDSAAYFCASSPPGRGSSGNTIYFGEGSWLTVV.

This clonotype occurred a few times. The chain recombines TRBV5-1 with TRBJ2-1; 8 positions agree with TRBD2. The CDR3 is 16 amino acids. The germline gives CDR1 SGHRS, CDR2 YFSETQ. Germline trimming cut 0 bases from V and 4 bases from J; bases unmatched to any gene: 6. The CDR3 bases are TGCGCCAGCAGCTTGGAAGCGCGGGGGGCTTACAATGAGCAGTTCTTC. Translating gives CASSLEARGAYNEQFF. The whole variable domain, filled in from reference TRBV5-1 and TRBJ2-1, reads KAGVTQTPRYLIKTRGQQVTLSCSPISGHRSVSWYQQTPGQGLQFLFEYFSETQRNKGNFPGRFSGRQFSNSRSEMNVSTLELGDSALYLCASSLEARGAYNEQFFGPGTRLTVL.

The table lists this clonotype with many counts. This chain connects TRBV9 to TRBJ1-1; 11 nucleotides line up with TRBD1. CDR3 length: 17 residues. CDR1 is SGDLS, CDR2 YYNGEE, per germline. The V gene end was trimmed by 0 bases and the J gene end by 3 bases; junction bases not matched to a gene: 7. CDR3 region: CASSVGRDRGAYTEAFF. CDR3 coding DNA: TGTGCCAGCAGCGTAGGGAGGGACAGGGGGGCCTACACTGAAGCTTTCTTT.

The chain couples TRBV25-1 to TRBJ1-1, with D possibly TRBD1 on 6 matching bases. This CDR3 has 15 residues. V lost 4 bases and J 1 base, leaving 13 bases between the germline ends. From germline, CDR1 is MGHDK and CDR2 SYGVNS. CDR3: CASSVGQNKNTEAFF. The CDR3 region has the DNA TGTGCCAGCAGTGTCGGACAGAACAAGAACACTGAAGCTTTCTTT.